Described below is a single T cell receptor (beta chain) sequence and its context. Its specificity is not known. Investigators reverse transcribed all isolated RNA, so they sequenced expressed TCRB transcripts. Some 3.8 million reads, on average, came from each naive, central memory and regulatory T cell sample. The table came from immunoSEQ multiplex PCR; TCRdb's copy has only in-frame clones and leaves some out. The data show a few hundred thousand clones, 14% seen once. The data were obtained in a study of beta chain features in type 1 diabetes. Overall study results and limits: Equally in patients and controls, PCR might preferentially amplify shorter templates. For patients, the naive, central memory and Treg TCRB repertoires appeared more alike than for healthy donors.

The V gene's germline CDR1 is LGHNA and CDR2 YSLEER. Trimming stripped 0 bases from V and 3 bases from J, with 11 bases between. The CDR3 is made up of 15 amino acids. Sorting of CD4+ naive, central memory, regulatory and stem cell-like memory cells was performed via CD45RO/CCR7/CD25/CD127/CD95/CD27. This TCR came from a man aged 30 to 45 in good health. The chain links TRBV4-3 to TRBJ2-5, with D tentatively TRBD1 or TRBD2 (5 bases each). Material: central memory CD4+ T cells from blood. The chain's CDR3 is CASSQDGLGEETQYF. The CDR3 DNA follows: TGCGCCAGCAGCCAAGATGGTCTGGGGGAAGAGACCCAGTACTTC.